A single sample is the source of the 7 T cell receptor beta chains below, sequenced in a study of cytomegalovirus exposure and HLA in healthy donors. The protocol was immunoSEQ multiplex PCR, while the TCRdb copy is restricted to in-frame clones and leaves out a portion. The sample shows approximately 57,000 clones, 90% to 95% of them seen only once. Sequencing used PBMCs. These receptor sequences come from a woman in her late teens or twenties in good health and CMV-seronegative.

The chain links TRBV2 to TRBJ1-2, with 10 bases fitting TRBD1. Germline V gives CDR1 SNHLY, CDR2 FYNNEI. V lost 7 bases to trimming and J lost 8 bases; unmatched junction nucleotides: 13. CDR3 length equals 15 residues. The CDR3 loop is CASTRDRGPRGGYTF. DNA for the CDR3: TGTGCCAGCACTCGGGACAGGGGACCGAGGGGGGGCTACACCTTC. The entire variable domain, with the rest obtained from reference TRBV2 and TRBJ1-2, is as follows: EPEVTQTPSHQVTQMGQEVILRCVPISNHLYFYWYRQILGQKVEFLVSFYNNEISEKSEIFDDQFSVERPDGSNFTLKIRSTKLEDSAMYFCASTRDRGPRGGYTFGSGTRLTVV.

V gene TRBV2 combines with J gene TRBJ1-3; no reliable D call. CDR3 size: 15 residues. The V gene's germline CDR1 is SNHLY and CDR2 FYNNEI. Trimming cost V 4 bases and J 0 bases, with 10 bases left between them. The CDR3 region has the DNA TGTGCCAGCAGTGTTTCCAGGTTCTCTGGAAACACCATATATTTT. This translates into CASSVSRFSGNTIYF.

The chain combines TRBV27 with TRBJ1-5; 8 nucleotides match TRBD1. Unmatched junction bases numbered 15, after V lost 5 bases and J lost 6 bases. The CDR3 totals 17 residues. Germline-derived CDR1 and CDR2 are MNHEY and SMNVEV (reference sequence). The CDR3: CASSPLGTGGASQPQHF. The CDR3 nucleotides read TGTGCCAGCAGTCCATTAGGGACAGGAGGGGCAAGTCAGCCCCAGCATTTT.

The chain couples TRBV7-6 to TRBJ2-1, with 8 bases aligning to TRBD2. CDR1 and CDR2 from the germline V gene are SGHVS and FNYEAQ. V was pared by 2 bases and J by 0 bases, with 9 bases of the junction left unmatched. This CDR3 comprises 18 residues. CDR3 nucleotides: TGTGCCAGCAGCTTAAGGCAGGGACTAGGGAGCTCCTACAATGAGCAGTTCTTC. Its translation is CASSLRQGLGSSYNEQFF.

This clone was seen only a few times. This chain connects TRBV5-4 to TRBJ2-7, with D uncertain. The CDR3 covers 13 residues. V was cut by 2 bases and J by 4 bases, with 10 bases left in between. Germline loops: CDR1 SGHNT, CDR2 YYREEE (reference sequence). The CDR3 coding sequence is TGTGCCAGCAGCTTTCGATCCAGTTACGAGCAGTACTTC. Its translation is CASSFRSSYEQYF.

The V and J genes are TRBV9 and TRBJ1-2; 9 positions agree with TRBD1. J was trimmed by 3 bases and V by 2 bases; bases with no gene match: 5. Germline V gives CDR1 SGDLS, CDR2 YYNGEE. The CDR3 is 15 residues long. In DNA, the CDR3 is TGTGCCAGCAGCGTCGAGGACAGGGGTCACTATGGCTACACCTTC. It yields the protein CASSVEDRGHYGYTF.

The chain recombines TRBV30 with TRBJ1-1, with D unresolved. The V gene's germline CDR1 is GTSNPN and CDR2 SVGIG (reference sequence). With 4 bases removed from V and 2 bases from J, the gap between germline ends came to 11 bases. This CDR3 has 13 residues. The CDR3 DNA is TGTGCCTGGACCTCGGGGTCTAACACTGAAGCTTTCTTT. Translated, it gives CAWTSGSNTEAFF.